This T cell receptor beta chain was sequenced in a study of siplizumab effects on memory and regulatory T cells. Method: immunoSEQ multiplex PCR; TCRdb's copy keeps in-frame clones and lacks some. Among more than 85,000 clones listed, roughly 92% were seen once. Germline CDR1 SGHTA, CDR2 FQGTGA. The CDR3 totals 13 residues. Trimming took 5 bases from V and 8 from J; bases not matched to a gene: 8. About this clone: Its antigen is as yet unknown.

Findings of the study overall: The naive T cell population seemed more diverse than memory cells and seemed a major contributor to the alloresponse.

Sequenced sample: Tregs sorted from blood. This chain links TRBV7-3 with TRBJ1-2, with 7 positions matching TRBD1. This clonotype was obtained from a human donor in good health. The CDR3 is CASSPDRVEGYTF. CDR3 coding DNA: TGTGCCAGCAGCCCCGACAGGGTGGAGGGCTACACCTTC.